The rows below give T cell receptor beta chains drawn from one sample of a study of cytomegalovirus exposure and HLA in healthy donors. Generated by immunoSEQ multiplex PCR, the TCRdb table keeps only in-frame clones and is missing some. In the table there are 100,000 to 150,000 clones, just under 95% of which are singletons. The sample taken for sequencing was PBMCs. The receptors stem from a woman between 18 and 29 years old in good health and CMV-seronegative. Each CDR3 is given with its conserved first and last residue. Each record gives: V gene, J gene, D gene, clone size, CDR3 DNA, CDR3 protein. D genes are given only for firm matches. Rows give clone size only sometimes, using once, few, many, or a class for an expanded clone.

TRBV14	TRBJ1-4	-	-	TGTGCCAGCAGCAGGAGCTATAATGAAAAACTGTTTTTT	CASSRSYNEKLFF
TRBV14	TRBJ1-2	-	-	TGTGCCAGCAGCCAAGAGTACAGTCCACATGGCTACACCTTC	CASSQEYSPHGYTF
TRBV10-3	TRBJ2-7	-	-	TGTGCCATCAGTGGGCCGGGATATAACTACGAGCAGTACTTC	CAISGPGYNYEQYF
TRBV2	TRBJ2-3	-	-	TGTGCCAGCAGTGTGGTCAGTGCAGATACGCAGTATTTT	CASSVVSADTQYF
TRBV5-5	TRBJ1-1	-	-	TGTGCCAGCAGCTTGGTTCACAGAGACACTGAAGCTTTCTTT	CASSLVHRDTEAFF
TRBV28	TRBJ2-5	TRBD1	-	TGTGCCAGCAGTTGGTCTTTTAGGGGGCGCGATGAGACCCAGTACTTC	CASSWSFRGRDETQYF
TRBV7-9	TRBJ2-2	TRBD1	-	TGTGCCAGCAGCTTAGGGACAGGGTTTGGAGGCACCGGGGAGCTGTTTTTT	CASSLGTGFGGTGELFF
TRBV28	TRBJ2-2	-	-	TGTGCCAGCACCCCCGGAGGTGAGACCGGGGAGCTGTTTTTT	CASTPGGETGELFF
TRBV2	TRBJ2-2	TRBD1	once	TGTGCCAGCAGAAAACAGGGGGCACACCTCACCGGGGAGCTGTTTTTT	CASRKQGAHLTGELFF
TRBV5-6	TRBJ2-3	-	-	TGTGCCAGCAGCGGAAGACACTTTAGCACAGATACGCAGTATTTT	CASSGRHFSTDTQYF
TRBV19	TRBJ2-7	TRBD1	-	TGTGCCAGTAGTGGGACAGGTCCCTACGAGCAGTACTTC	CASSGTGPYEQYF
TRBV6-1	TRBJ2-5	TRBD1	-	TGTGCCAGCAGTGCCGGACAGGGGGCAGAGGAGACCCAGTACTTC	CASSAGQGAEETQYF
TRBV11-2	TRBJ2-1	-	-	TGTGCCAGCAGCTTATCATCACAGGCCTACAATGAGCAGTTCTTC	CASSLSSQAYNEQFF
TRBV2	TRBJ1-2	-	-	TGTGCCAGCAGCTCAGAAAACTATGGCTACACCTTC	CASSSENYGYTF
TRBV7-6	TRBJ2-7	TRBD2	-	TGTGCCAGCAGCCCAGCGGGGCGACACGGCGAGCAGTACTTC	CASSPAGRHGEQYF
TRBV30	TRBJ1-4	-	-	TGTGCCTGGAGTACGCGGGGGGCGACTAATGAAAAACTGTTTTTT	CAWSTRGATNEKLFF
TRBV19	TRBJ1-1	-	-	TGTGCCAGTACACGGGGGGGGCCCATGAACACTGAAGCTTTCTTT	CASTRGGPMNTEAFF
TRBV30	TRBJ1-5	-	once	TGTGCCTGGAGTAAGGGAGCTGCCAATCAGCCCCAGCATTTT	CAWSKGAANQPQHF
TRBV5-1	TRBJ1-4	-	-	TGCGCCAGCAGCTTGGACAATCAGGAAAAACTGTTTTTT	CASSLDNQEKLFF
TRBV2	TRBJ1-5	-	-	TGTGCCAGCAGTGAGGAGGGTGCGGGCAATCAGCCCCAGCATTTT	CASSEEGAGNQPQHF
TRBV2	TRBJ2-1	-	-	TGTGCCGTTAAGTCCGGGACAATCTACAATGAGCAGTTCTTC	CAVKSGTIYNEQFF
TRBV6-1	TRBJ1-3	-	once	TGTGCCAGCAGTGAAATACAGTCGAGCTCTGGAAACACCATATATTTT	CASSEIQSSSGNTIYF
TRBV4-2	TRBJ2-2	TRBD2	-	TGTGCCAGCAGCCAAGTCCTAGCGGGGAGAACCGGGGAGCTGTTTTTT	CASSQVLAGRTGELFF
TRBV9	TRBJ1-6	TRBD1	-	TGTGCCAGCAGCTCGGGACAGGGGGCTGCACCCCTCCACTTT	CASSSGQGAAPLHF
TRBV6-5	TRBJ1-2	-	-	TGTGCCAGCAGTTACGGGGAGGCAGGCCACCCTGTGTTC	CASSYGEAGHPVF
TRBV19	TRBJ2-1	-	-	TGTGCCAGTAGTGTTCGCAGTGAGCAGTTCTTC	CASSVRSEQFF
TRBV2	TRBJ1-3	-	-	TGTGCCAGCAGAGTTGACGCAGGGGTTTCTGGAAACACCATATATTTT	CASRVDAGVSGNTIYF
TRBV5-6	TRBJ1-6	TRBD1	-	TGTGCCAGCAGCATAGATCCGGGACAGCCATATTCACCCCTCCACTTT	CASSIDPGQPYSPLHF
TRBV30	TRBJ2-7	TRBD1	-	TGTGCCTGGAGGCTGGGACAGGGGATCTACGAGCAGTACTTC	CAWRLGQGIYEQYF
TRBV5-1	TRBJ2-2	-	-	TGCGCCAGCAGCTTGGGTTATGGGGGCGGCACCGGGGAGCTGTTTTTT	CASSLGYGGGTGELFF
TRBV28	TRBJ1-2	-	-	TGTGCCAGCAGTTTAATCGGAGATGGCTACACCTTC	CASSLIGDGYTF